A selection of T cell receptor beta chains follows, all from one sample in a study of Graves' ophthalmopathy and Graves' hyperthyroidism. TCRdb reanalysed the multiplex PCR reads using MiXCR and keeps one entry per CDR3 protein. Of roughly 700,000 distinct CDR3 sequences in the sample, approximately 40% are singletons; the top ten hold about 40%. Input material: peripheral blood. The receptors here all came from an adult man with Graves' ophthalmopathy. CDR3s include the opening cysteine and the closing phenylalanine or tryptophan. The order of the fields is V gene, clone size, D gene, J gene, CDR3 DNA, CDR3 protein. The D gene is left open where the match is weak. The listing skips clone size in some rows; elsewhere it reads once, few, many or a size class.

TRBV24-1,few,-,TRBJ1-2,TGTGCCAGCTCACCACCGGGCGGGTGGAACTATGGCTACACCTTC,CASSPPGGWNYGYTF
TRBV20-1,few,-,TRBJ1-2,TGCAGTGCTAGTACGGGTAGGGGCTACACCTTC,CSASTGRGYTF
TRBV10-3,-,TRBD1,TRBJ1-5,TGTGCCACCTCAAACACAGGGGCCATCAATCAGCCCCAGCATTTT,CATSNTGAINQPQHF
TRBV7-9,-,TRBD1,TRBJ1-6,TGTGCCAGCTCGACAGGGGTATCAGGGTCACCCCTCCACTTT,CASSTGVSGSPLHF
TRBV2,-,-,TRBJ2-7,TGTGCCAGCACCGATCCCAGGGGTCAGTACGAGCAGTACTTC,CASTDPRGQYEQYF
TRBV9,few,-,TRBJ1-2,TGTGCCAGCAGCGTAGATAACAGAGCCGTCTTGCGCTACACCTTC,CASSVDNRAVLRYTF
TRBV9,many,-,TRBJ1-6,TGTGCCAGCAGCGCCGGGCCCGGGGGACGCAATTCACCCCTCCACTTT,CASSAGPGGRNSPLHF
TRBV10-3,many,TRBD2,TRBJ2-5,TGTGCCAGCAGTCGCGGCGGGGGGGCGGTAGAGACCCAGTACTTC,CASSRGGGAVETQYF
TRBV10-3,many,-,TRBJ1-4,TGTGCCAGCAGTTACTCGACGAGTAATGAAAAACTGTTTTTT,CASSYSTSNEKLFF
TRBV7-9,-,TRBD1,TRBJ2-7,TGTGCCAGCAGCGACCGGACAGGTCGCGAGCAGTACTTC,CASSDRTGREQYF
TRBV15,few,-,TRBJ1-5,TGTGCCACCAGCAGAGATCGCGGAAACTACAATCAGCCCCAGCATTTT,CATSRDRGNYNQPQHF
TRBV4-3,once,TRBD1,TRBJ2-7,TGCGCCAGCAGCCAAGGCCTCGACAGGGGAGAGCGGTACTTC,CASSQGLDRGERYF
TRBV20-1,-,TRBD2,TRBJ2-2,TGCAGTGCTAGGGGTCGCCTAGCGGGAGGGCCTGTTGACACCGGGGAGCTGTTTTTT,CSARGRLAGGPVDTGELFF
TRBV12-3/TRBV12-4,-,-,TRBJ1-1,TGTGCCAGCAGTTTTTCAGGGGTCACTGAAGCTTTCTTT,CASSFSGVTEAFF
TRBV6-6,-,-,TRBJ1-1,TGTGCCAGCACCCTACTGGATACTGAAGCTTTCTTT,CASTLLDTEAFF
TRBV7-9,many,-,TRBJ2-6,TGTGCCAGCAGCACCCTAGTAACTGGGGCCAACGTCCTGACTTTC,CASSTLVTGANVLTF